The clone carrying this T cell receptor (beta chain) was detected ten times or more. Its antigen is unknown. The record originates from a study of T-cell memory formation after mild COVID-19. General study findings and limits: Some responding clones appeared in pre-infection memory, suggesting cross-reactive memory joined.

The germline V and J ends were trimmed by 0 bases and 9 bases, with 15 bases remaining between them. The CDR3 is made up of 15 amino acids. Germline V gene lookup returns CDR1 MNHEY and CDR2 SVGAGI. MiXCR, applied by TCRdb to the 5' RACE reads, yields one record per CDR3 protein. The sample has hundreds of thousands of distinct CDR3 sequences, 15% to 20% seen once. Sequencing was carried out using PBMCs or a T cell subset sorted from them (not recorded which). V usage is TRBV6-5 and J usage is TRBJ2-1; D not resolved. The clonotype originates from an adult woman who had mild COVID-19 (a few samples of this study predate the infection). Cell type and time point are not known. The CDR3 DNA sequence: TGTGCCAGCAGTTACTCTCGGCAGGTGGGGATTGAGCAGTTCTTC. Amino acids: CASSYSRQVGIEQFF.